Listed below are T cell receptor beta chains from one sample, sequenced in a study of cytomegalovirus exposure and HLA in healthy donors. The repertoire was sequenced with immunoSEQ multiplex PCR; TCRdb's copy has only in-frame clones and lacks some. Among some 95,000 clones listed, around 77% were seen once. Sequencing was done on a sample of PBMCs. All receptors come from a man aged 30-40 years in good health and CMV-seronegative. CDR3s include the opening cysteine and the closing phenylalanine or tryptophan. The order of the fields is J gene, D gene, clone size, V gene, CDR3 protein, CDR3 DNA. A D gene is named only where the DNA matches it firmly. Clone size is shown for a subset of rows, as once, few, many or a class of expanded clone.

j_call: TRBJ1-5; d_call: TRBD1; clone_size: NA; v_call: TRBV9; cdr3_aa: CASSPPGTGDQPQHF; cdr3_nt: TGTGCCAGCAGCCCACCCGGGACAGGGGATCAGCCCCAGCATTTT
j_call: TRBJ1-3; d_call: NA; clone_size: NA; v_call: TRBV6-5; cdr3_aa: CASSYDLGSAGGTIYF; cdr3_nt: TGTGCCAGCAGTTACGATTTGGGGTCCGCCGGGGGCACCATATATTTT
j_call: TRBJ1-2; d_call: NA; clone_size: few; v_call: TRBV4-1; cdr3_aa: CASSQPLSRTQDYGYTF; cdr3_nt: TGCGCCAGCAGCCAACCCCTTAGTCGGACTCAGGACTATGGCTACACCTTC
j_call: TRBJ2-1; d_call: TRBD2; clone_size: NA; v_call: TRBV5-1; cdr3_aa: CASSSSKLAGARSYNEQFF; cdr3_nt: TGCGCCAGCAGCTCCTCGAAGCTAGCGGGAGCCAGGTCCTACAATGAGCAGTTCTTC
j_call: TRBJ1-2; d_call: TRBD1; clone_size: NA; v_call: TRBV5-6; cdr3_aa: CASSAAGGEGYTF; cdr3_nt: TGTGCCAGCAGCGCGGCAGGGGGCGAAGGCTACACCTTC
j_call: TRBJ2-3; d_call: TRBD1; clone_size: NA; v_call: TRBV5-4; cdr3_aa: CASSLGQGGWGTQYF; cdr3_nt: TGTGCCAGCAGCTTGGGACAGGGGGGTTGGGGTACGCAGTATTTT
j_call: TRBJ2-7; d_call: NA; clone_size: NA; v_call: TRBV11-2; cdr3_aa: CASSSSADPGAEQYF; cdr3_nt: TGTGCAAGCAGCTCTTCCGCCGATCCAGGTGCCGAGCAGTACTTC
j_call: TRBJ2-7; d_call: TRBD1; clone_size: NA; v_call: TRBV19; cdr3_aa: CASSLTGGTYEQYF; cdr3_nt: TGTGCCAGTAGTTTAACAGGGGGAACCTACGAGCAGTACTTC
j_call: TRBJ1-1; d_call: TRBD1; clone_size: NA; v_call: TRBV5-1; cdr3_aa: CASSSQGGEAFF; cdr3_nt: TGCGCCAGCAGCTCACAGGGGGGTGAAGCTTTCTTT
j_call: TRBJ2-3; d_call: TRBD2; clone_size: once; v_call: TRBV6-8; cdr3_aa: CASRARLASSTDTQYF; cdr3_nt: TGTGCCAGCAGGGCTCGACTAGCGTCTAGCACAGATACGCAGTATTTT